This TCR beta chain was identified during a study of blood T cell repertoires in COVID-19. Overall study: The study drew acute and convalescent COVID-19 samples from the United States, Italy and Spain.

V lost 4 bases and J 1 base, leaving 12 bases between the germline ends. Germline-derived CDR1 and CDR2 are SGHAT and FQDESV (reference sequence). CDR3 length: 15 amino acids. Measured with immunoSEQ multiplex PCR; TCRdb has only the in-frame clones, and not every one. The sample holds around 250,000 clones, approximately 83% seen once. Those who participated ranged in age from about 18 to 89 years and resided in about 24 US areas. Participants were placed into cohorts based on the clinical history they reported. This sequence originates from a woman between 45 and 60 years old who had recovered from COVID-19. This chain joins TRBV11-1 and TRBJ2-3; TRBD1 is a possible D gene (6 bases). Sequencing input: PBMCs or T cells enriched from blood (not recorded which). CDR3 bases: TGTGCCAGCAGCTCCCAAGGGGGTCGCACAGATACGCAGTATTTT. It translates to CASSSQGGRTDTQYF.